The 10 T cell receptor beta chains below all came from one sample that was sequenced in a study of blood T cell repertoires in COVID-19. Libraries were prepared by immunoSEQ multiplex PCR; TCRdb keeps only in-frame clonotypes and omits some of them. The profile shows about 370,000 clones, 80% to 90% of them singletons. Material for sequencing was peripheral blood. These receptors were obtained from a woman aged 25 to 39 with COVID-19, enrolled during active disease.

This chain links TRBV5-6 with TRBJ2-3, with TRBD1 matching over 9 bases. The CDR3 length is 13 residues. Germline CDR1 SGHDT, CDR2 YYEEEE. J gave up 7 bases and V 4 bases, and 4 bases lay outside the gene matches. The CDR3 DNA reads as TGTGCCAGCAGCGCGACAGGGGGACATACGCAGTATTTT. Translated: CASSATGGHTQYF.

V usage is TRBV3-1 (or the pseudogene TRBV3-2) and J usage is TRBJ1-4; perhaps TRBD1 as D (5 bases). CDR1 LGHDT and CDR2 YNNKEL come from the germline V gene (reference sequence). The germline V and J ends were trimmed by 1 base and 8 bases, with 11 bases remaining between them. This CDR3 spans 14 amino acids. The DNA of the CDR3 is TGTGCCAGCAGCCAAGGGGGCACGGAGGAAAAACTGTTTTTT. Its protein is CASSQGGTEEKLFF.

This sequence joins TRBV28 and TRBJ2-1; a weak D match, TRBD2 (7 bases). The CDR3 covers 15 residues. Germline loops: CDR1 MDHEN, CDR2 SYDVKM. Trimming removed 6 bases from V and 4 bases from J, with 16 bases in between. The CDR3: CASSRGGGGYNEQFF. The CDR3 DNA is TGTGCCAGCAGCAGGGGCGGGGGAGGTTACAATGAGCAGTTCTTC.

This clone was found once. V and J are TRBV29-1 and TRBJ2-1, with 14 positions matching TRBD2. J lost 4 bases, V lost 4 bases, and 0 bases had no gene match. CDR1 and CDR2 from the germline V gene are SQVTM and ANQGSEA. This CDR3 comprises 14 residues. CDR3 protein: CSVGLAGGYNEQFF. In DNA form, the CDR3 reads TGCAGCGTTGGACTAGCGGGGGGGTACAATGAGCAGTTCTTC.

This chain joins TRBV19 and TRBJ1-3, with TRBD1 identical over 9 bases. Trimming took 3 bases from V and 2 from J; bases not matched to a gene: 5. CDR3 size: 16 residues. Looked up from germline, CDR1 is LNHDA and CDR2 is SQIVND (reference sequence). The CDR3 coding sequence is TGTGCCAGTAGTATGTTGGGACAGGGTCCTGGAAACACCATATATTTT. Translating it yields CASSMLGQGPGNTIYF.

This clone turned up a few times. Different DNA sequences within this sample yield the same CDR3. DNA for the CDR3: TGTGCCAGCAGCTCGACAGGGGCAGATACGCAGTATTTT. This codes for CASSSTGADTQYF. The genes are TRBV5-4 and TRBJ2-3, with 8 bases lining up with TRBD1. The CDR3 has 13 residues. The ends lost 3 bases at V and 4 bases at J; junction bases unmatched: 1. Germline V gene data show CDR1 as SGHNT and CDR2 as YYREEE (reference sequence).

The CDR3 loop reads CASSVDTLYEQYF. In DNA form, the CDR3 reads TGTGCCAGCAGCGTTGACACCCTCTACGAGCAGTACTTC. The genes are TRBV9 and TRBJ2-7; no definite D call. From germline, CDR1 is SGDLS and CDR2 YYNGEE. CDR3 length: 13 residues. V was cut by 2 bases and J by 3 bases, with 9 bases left in between.

The chain links TRBV3-1 (or the pseudogene TRBV3-2) to TRBJ1-2; maybe TRBD1 (5 bases). Trimming removed 4 bases at V and 0 bases at J, with 18 bases between. The CDR3 loop spans 17 amino acids. Germline V lookup: CDR1 LGHDT, CDR2 YNNKEL (reference sequence). CDR3 sequence (DNA): TGTGCCAGCAGCCGAAGACAGAATAGCCGAACTAACTATGGCTACACCTTC. This gives the protein CASSRRQNSRTNYGYTF.

The chain employs TRBV27 and TRBJ1-1, with D possibly matching TRBD1 (5 bases). The CDR3 is 13 residues long. V shed 2 bases and J shed 11 bases, with 15 bases lying between them. Germline CDR1 is MNHEY and CDR2 is SMNVEV (reference sequence). In DNA, the CDR3 is TGTGCCAGCAGTTTAACAACAGGTCTCGGGGCTTTCTTT. It is translated as CASSLTTGLGAFF.

CDR3 sequence (DNA): TGTGCCAGCAGCTTAGCTAATCCGTGGACTCCCGGGGAGTATGGCTACACCTTC. Encoded protein: CASSLANPWTPGEYGYTF. This chain links TRBV7-9 with TRBJ1-2; D is uncertain. Germline V gene sequence: CDR1 SEHNR, CDR2 FQNEAQ (reference sequence). This CDR3 spans 18 amino acids. Trimming cost V 0 bases and J 5 bases, with 22 bases left between them.